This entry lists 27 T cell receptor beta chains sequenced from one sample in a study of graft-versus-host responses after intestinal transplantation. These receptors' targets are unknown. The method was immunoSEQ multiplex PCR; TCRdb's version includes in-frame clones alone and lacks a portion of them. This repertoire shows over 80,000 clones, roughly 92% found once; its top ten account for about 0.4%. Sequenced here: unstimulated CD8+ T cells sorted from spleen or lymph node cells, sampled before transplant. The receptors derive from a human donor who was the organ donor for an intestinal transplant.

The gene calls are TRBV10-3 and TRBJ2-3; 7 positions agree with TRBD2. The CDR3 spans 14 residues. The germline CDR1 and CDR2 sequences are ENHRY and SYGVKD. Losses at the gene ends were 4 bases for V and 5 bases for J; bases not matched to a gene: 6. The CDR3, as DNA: TGTGCCATCAGTGCGGGGGGTGGTGGAGATACGCAGTATTTT. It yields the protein CAISAGGGGDTQYF.

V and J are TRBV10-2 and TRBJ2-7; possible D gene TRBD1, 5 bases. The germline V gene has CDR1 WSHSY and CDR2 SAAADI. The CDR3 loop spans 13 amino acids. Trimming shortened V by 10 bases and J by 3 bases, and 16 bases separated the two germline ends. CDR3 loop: CATVISGFYEQYF. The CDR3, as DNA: TGCGCCACCGTAATATCAGGGTTCTACGAGCAGTACTTC.

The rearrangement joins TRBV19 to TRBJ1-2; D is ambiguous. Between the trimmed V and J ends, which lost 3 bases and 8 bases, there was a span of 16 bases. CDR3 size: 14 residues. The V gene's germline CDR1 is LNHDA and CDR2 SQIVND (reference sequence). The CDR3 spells CASSMGSDRVGYTF. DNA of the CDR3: TGTGCCAGTAGTATGGGGAGCGACCGTGTCGGCTACACCTTC.

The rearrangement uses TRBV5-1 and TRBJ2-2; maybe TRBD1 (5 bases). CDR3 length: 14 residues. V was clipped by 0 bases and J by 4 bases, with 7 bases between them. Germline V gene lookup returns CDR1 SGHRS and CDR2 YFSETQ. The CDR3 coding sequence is TGCGCCAGCAGCTTGGGGACATTCACCGGGGAGCTGTTTTTT. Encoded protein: CASSLGTFTGELFF.

The CDR3 loop reads CASSIVWAQPQHF. The CDR3 DNA is TGTGCCAGTAGTATAGTATGGGCACAGCCCCAGCATTTT. The J gene is TRBJ1-5, the V gene TRBV19, with unresolved D. CDR3 length equals 13 residues. Trimming took off 1 base at V and 7 bases at J, with 8 bases between the two ends. Germline assignment: CDR1 LNHDA and CDR2 SQIVND (reference sequence).

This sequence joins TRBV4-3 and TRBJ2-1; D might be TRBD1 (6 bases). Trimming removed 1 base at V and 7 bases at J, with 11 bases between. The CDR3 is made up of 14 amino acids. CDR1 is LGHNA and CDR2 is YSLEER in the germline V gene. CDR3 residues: CASSQGQGRNEQFF. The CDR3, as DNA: TGCGCCAGCAGCCAAGGGCAGGGGCGGAATGAGCAGTTCTTC.

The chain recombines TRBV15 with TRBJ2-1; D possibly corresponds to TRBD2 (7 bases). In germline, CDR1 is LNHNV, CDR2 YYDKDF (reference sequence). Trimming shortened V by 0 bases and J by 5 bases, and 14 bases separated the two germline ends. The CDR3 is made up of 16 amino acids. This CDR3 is CATSRDRGGPHNEQFF. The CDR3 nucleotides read TGTGCCACCAGCAGAGATAGGGGGGGGCCCCACAATGAGCAGTTCTTC.

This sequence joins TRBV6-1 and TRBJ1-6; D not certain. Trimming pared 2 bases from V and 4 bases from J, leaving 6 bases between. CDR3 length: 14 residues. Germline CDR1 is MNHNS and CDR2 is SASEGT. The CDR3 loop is CASSELAYNSPLHF. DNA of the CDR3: TGTGCCAGCAGTGAACTGGCATATAATTCACCCCTCCACTTT.

The CDR3 region has the DNA TGTGCCAGCAGTCGGAGAGGGACAGGGGCCTACGAGCAGTACTTC. Amino acid sequence: CASSRRGTGAYEQYF. The chain employs TRBV27 and TRBJ2-7, with 10 bases fitting TRBD1. The CDR3 consists of 15 residues. Unmatched junction bases numbered 6, after V lost 5 bases and J lost 2 bases. Germline values: CDR1 MNHEY, CDR2 SMNVEV (reference sequence).

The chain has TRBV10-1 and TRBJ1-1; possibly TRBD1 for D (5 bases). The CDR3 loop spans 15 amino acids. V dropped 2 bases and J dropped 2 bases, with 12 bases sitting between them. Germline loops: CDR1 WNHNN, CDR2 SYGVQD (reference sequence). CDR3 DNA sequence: TGCGCCAGCAGTGAGATTCAGGGTGACAACACTGAAGCTTTCTTT. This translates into CASSEIQGDNTEAFF.

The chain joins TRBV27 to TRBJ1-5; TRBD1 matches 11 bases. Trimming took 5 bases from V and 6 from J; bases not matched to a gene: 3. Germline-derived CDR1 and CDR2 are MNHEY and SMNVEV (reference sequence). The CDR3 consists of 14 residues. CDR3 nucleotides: TGTGCCAGCAGTAGGACAGGGGGCGGTCAGCCCCAGCATTTT. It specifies CASSRTGGGQPQHF.

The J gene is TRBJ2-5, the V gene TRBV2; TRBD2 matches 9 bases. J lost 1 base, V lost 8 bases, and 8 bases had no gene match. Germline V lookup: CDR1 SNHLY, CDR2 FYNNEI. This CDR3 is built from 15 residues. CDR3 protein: CASGAGGTFQETQYF. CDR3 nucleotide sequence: TGTGCCAGCGGAGCGGGGGGCACATTCCAAGAGACCCAGTACTTC.

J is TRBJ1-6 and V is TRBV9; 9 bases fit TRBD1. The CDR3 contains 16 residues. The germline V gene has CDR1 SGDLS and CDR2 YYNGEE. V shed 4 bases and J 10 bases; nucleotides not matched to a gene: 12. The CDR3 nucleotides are TGTGCCAGCAGCCCGGGGGGTGGGACAGGGAGCTCACCCCTCCACTTT. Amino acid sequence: CASSPGGGTGSSPLHF.

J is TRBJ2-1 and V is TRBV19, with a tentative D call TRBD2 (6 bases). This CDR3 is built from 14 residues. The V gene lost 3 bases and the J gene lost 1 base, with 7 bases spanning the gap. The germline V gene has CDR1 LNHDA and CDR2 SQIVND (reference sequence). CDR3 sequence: CASSIGTSYNEQFF. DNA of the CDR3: TGTGCCAGTAGTATCGGGACTTCCTACAATGAGCAGTTCTTC.

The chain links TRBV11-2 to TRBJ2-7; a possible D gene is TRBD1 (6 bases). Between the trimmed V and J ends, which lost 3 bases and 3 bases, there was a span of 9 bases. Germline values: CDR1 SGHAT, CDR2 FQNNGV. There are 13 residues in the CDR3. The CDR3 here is CASSFIGGYEQYF. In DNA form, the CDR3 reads TGTGCCAGCAGCTTTATAGGGGGCTACGAGCAGTACTTC.

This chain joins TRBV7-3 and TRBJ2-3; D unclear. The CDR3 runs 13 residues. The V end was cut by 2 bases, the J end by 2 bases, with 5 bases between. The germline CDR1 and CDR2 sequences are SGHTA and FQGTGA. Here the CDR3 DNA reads TGTGCCAGCAGCTTATACTCCACAGATACGCAGTATTTT. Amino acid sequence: CASSLYSTDTQYF.

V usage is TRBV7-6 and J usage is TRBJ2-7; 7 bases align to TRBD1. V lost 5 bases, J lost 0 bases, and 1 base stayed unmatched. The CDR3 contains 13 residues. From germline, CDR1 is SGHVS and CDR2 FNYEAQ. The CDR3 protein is CASSRDSSYEQYF. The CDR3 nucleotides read TGTGCCAGCAGCCGGGACAGCTCCTACGAGCAGTACTTC.

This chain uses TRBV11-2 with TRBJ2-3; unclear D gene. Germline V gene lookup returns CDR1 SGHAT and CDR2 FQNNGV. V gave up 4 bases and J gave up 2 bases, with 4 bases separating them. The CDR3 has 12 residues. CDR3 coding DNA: TGTGCCAGCAGCTCCCTCACAGATACGCAGTATTTT. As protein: CASSSLTDTQYF.

The CDR3 is CASSQDLAGANNEQFF. CDR3 sequence (DNA): TGCGCCAGCAGCCAAGATCTAGCGGGGGCCAACAATGAGCAGTTCTTC. V and J are TRBV4-1 and TRBJ2-1; 10 bases align to TRBD2. There are 16 residues in the CDR3. Trimming cost V 0 bases and J 5 bases; bases outside gene matches: 4. Per the germline V gene, CDR1 is MGHRA and CDR2 is YSYEKL.

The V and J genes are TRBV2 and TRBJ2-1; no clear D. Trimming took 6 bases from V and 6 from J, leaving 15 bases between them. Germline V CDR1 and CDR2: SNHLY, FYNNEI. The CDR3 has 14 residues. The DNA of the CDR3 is TGTGCCAGCAGCCCGGCCTACCGGAGCAATGAGCAGTTCTTC. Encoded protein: CASSPAYRSNEQFF.

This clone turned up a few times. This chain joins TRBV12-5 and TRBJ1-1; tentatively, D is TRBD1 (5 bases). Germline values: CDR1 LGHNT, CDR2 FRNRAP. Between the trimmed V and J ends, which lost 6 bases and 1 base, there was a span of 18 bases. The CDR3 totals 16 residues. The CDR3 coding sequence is TGTGCTAGTGGCCCGGAAGGGGAAGGGCCGAACACTGAAGCTTTCTTT. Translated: CASGPEGEGPNTEAFF.

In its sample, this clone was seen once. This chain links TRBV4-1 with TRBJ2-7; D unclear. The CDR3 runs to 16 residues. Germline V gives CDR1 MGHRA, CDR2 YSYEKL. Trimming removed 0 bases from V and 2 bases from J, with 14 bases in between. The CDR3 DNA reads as TGCGCCAGCAGCCAAGAACCCTACCAGGTTCCCTACGAGCAGTACTTC. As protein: CASSQEPYQVPYEQYF.

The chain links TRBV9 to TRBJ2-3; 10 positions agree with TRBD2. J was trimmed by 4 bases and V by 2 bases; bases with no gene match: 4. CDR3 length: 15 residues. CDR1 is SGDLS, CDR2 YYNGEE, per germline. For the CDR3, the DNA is TGTGCCAGCAGCGTCAGCGGGGGGGGTTCAGATACGCAGTATTTT. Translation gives CASSVSGGGSDTQYF.

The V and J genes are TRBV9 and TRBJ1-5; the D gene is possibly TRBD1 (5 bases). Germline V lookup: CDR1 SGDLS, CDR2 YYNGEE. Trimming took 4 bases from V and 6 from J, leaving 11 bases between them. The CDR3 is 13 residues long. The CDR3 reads CASSQGYGQPQHF. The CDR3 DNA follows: TGTGCCAGCAGCCAGGGTTACGGTCAGCCCCAGCATTTT.

CDR3 sequence (DNA): TGCGCCAGCAGTGAGTATCCCGGGACTACCTACAATGAGCAGTTCTTC. This gives the protein CASSEYPGTTYNEQFF. J is TRBJ2-1 and V is TRBV10-1, with 7 nucleotides matching TRBD2. Germline CDR1 WNHNN, CDR2 SYGVQD (reference sequence). The CDR3 runs 16 residues. V trimming: 1 base; J trimming: 2 bases; junction bases outside the gene matches: 5.

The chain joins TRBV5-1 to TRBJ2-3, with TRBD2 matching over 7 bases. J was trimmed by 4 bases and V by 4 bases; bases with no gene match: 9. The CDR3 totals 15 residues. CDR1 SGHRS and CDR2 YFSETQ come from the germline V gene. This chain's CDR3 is CASSQAGTISDTQYF. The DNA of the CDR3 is TGCGCCAGCAGCCAAGCCGGGACTATCTCAGATACGCAGTATTTT.

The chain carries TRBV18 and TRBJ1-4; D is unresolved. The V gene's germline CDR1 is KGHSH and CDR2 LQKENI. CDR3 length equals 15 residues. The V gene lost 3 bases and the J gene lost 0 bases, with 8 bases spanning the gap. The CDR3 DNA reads TGTGCCAGCTCACCGGTAGTCGCAACTAATGAAAAACTGTTTTTT. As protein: CASSPVVATNEKLFF.